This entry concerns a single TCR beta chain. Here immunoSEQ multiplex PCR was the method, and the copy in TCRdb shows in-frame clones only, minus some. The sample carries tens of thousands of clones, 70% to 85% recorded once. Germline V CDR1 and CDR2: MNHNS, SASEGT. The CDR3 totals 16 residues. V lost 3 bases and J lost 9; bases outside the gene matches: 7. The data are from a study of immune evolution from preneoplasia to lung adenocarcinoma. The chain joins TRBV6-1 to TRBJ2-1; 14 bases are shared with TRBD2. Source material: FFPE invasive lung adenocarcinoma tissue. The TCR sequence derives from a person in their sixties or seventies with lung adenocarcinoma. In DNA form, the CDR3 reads TGTGCCAGCAGTGACAGGACTAGCGGGAGGTTTGGTGAGCAGTTCTTC. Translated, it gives CASSDRTSGRFGEQFF.